This entry describes one T cell receptor (beta chain). This sample was included in a study of PD-1 blockade in mismatch repair-deficient tumors. Study at large: Patients had approximately 13 mismatch repair-deficient cancer types, all previously treated and progressing.

The germline V gene has CDR1 SEHNR and CDR2 FQNEAQ (reference sequence). V lost 2 bases to trimming and J lost 6 bases; unmatched junction nucleotides: 11. The length of the CDR3 is 17 residues. TCRdb keeps only in-frame clones here, not all; method: immunoSEQ multiplex PCR. The sample lists some 120,000 clones; roughly 86% were seen once. The material was peripheral blood, obtained 44 weeks after starting pembrolizumab. The chain recombines TRBV7-9 with TRBJ2-1; the match to TRBD2 covers 9 bases. The TCR comes from an adult with mismatch repair-deficient cancer. CDR3 region: CASSLPLIAGVGNEQFF. DNA for the CDR3: TGTGCCAGCAGCTTACCCCTTATAGCGGGAGTTGGCAATGAGCAGTTCTTC.